This TCR beta chain comes out of a study of cytomegalovirus exposure and HLA in healthy donors. Note on this clone: The antigen is undetermined.

Whole-study results and caveats: Using a false discovery rate of 0.05, a later analysis showed that approximately 17,000 TCR beta sequences were associated with HLA alleles. Near-uniform donor sequencing depth was presumed by presence/absence analyses. In an earlier analysis, productive rearrangement rates for most beta V segments clustered near 87% or 30%.

Primers: 60 Vbeta forward and 13 Jbeta reverse. Profiling relied on immunoSEQ multiplex PCR, and the TCRdb table lists in-frame clones only, not all of them. The sample consists of about 250,000 clones, 85% of them appearing once. This CDR3 spans 14 amino acids. The junction had 5 bases not matched to a gene; V was cut back by 3 bases and J by 5 bases. Germline CDR1 and CDR2: LNHDA and SQIVND (reference sequence). V and J are TRBV19 and TRBJ1-2; 8 positions agree with TRBD1. The source material was PBMCs. The TCR sequence derives from a girl under 10 years old in good health and CMV-seronegative. CDR3 loop: CASSMPGQEYGYTF. For the CDR3, the DNA is TGTGCCAGTAGTATGCCGGGACAGGAGTATGGCTACACCTTC.